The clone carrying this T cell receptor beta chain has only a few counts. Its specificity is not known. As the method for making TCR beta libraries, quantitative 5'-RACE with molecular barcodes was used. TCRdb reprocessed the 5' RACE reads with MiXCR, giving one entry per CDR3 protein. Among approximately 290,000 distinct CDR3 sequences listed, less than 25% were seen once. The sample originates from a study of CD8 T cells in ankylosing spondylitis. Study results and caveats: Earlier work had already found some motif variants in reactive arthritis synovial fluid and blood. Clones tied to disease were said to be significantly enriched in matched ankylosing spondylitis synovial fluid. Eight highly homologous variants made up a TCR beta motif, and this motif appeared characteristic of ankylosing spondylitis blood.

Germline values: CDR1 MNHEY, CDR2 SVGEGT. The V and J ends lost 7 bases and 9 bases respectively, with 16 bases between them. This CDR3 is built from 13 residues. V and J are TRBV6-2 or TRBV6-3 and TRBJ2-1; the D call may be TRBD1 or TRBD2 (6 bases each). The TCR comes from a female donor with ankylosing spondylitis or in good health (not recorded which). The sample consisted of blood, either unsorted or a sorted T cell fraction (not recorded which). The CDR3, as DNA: TGTGCCAGCACCAAAGGGGGGTCCTTTGAGCAGTTCTTC. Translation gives CASTKGGSFEQFF.